Listed below are T cell receptor beta chains from one sample, sequenced in a study of blood T cell repertoires in COVID-19. The assay was immunoSEQ multiplex PCR, and TCRdb's table has in-frame clones only and misses some. The top ten clones hold 15% to 20% of a sample with some 170,000 clones, 90% of them seen once. The sample comprised peripheral blood. These receptors were collected from a man aged 55 to 70 with active or convalescent COVID-19. CDR3s include the opening cysteine and the closing phenylalanine or tryptophan. D genes are given only for firm matches. Clone size appears in some rows only: once, few, many, or a class for an expanded clone.

DNA | CDR3 | V | D | J | size
TGTGCCAGCAGCCTCCTGGGACAGGGGGCGCAGAACTATGGCTACACCTTC | CASSLLGQGAQNYGYTF | TRBV27 | TRBD1 | TRBJ1-2 | -
TGTGCCAGCAGCGTAGCGCCCCAGGGATCTAATGAAAAACTGTTTTTT | CASSVAPQGSNEKLFF | TRBV9 | - | TRBJ1-4 | -
TGTGCCTGGAGCGGACAGGGACCGAACACTGAAGCTTTCTTT | CAWSGQGPNTEAFF | TRBV30 | TRBD1 | TRBJ1-1 | -
TGTGCCAGCAACGTACAGGGAGCTGGTTCACCCCTCCACTTT | CASNVQGAGSPLHF | TRBV27 | - | TRBJ1-6 | once
TGTGCCAGCAGCCTCGGGACAGGGCGGACTAATGAAAAACTGTTTTTT | CASSLGTGRTNEKLFF | TRBV7-9 | TRBD1 | TRBJ1-4 | -
TGCGCCAGCAGCTTGATCCCAACTAGCGGGGGGCCCAACACCGGGGAGCTGTTTTTT | CASSLIPTSGGPNTGELFF | TRBV5-1 | TRBD2 | TRBJ2-2 | -
TGTGCCAGCGCTTCGGGGGGGGGCGCGGCTCAGCCCCAGCATTTT | CASASGGGAAQPQHF | TRBV7-2 | - | TRBJ1-5 | -
TGTGCCAGCAGCCAAGTGCTAGCGGGACGTGAGCAGTTCTTC | CASSQVLAGREQFF | TRBV14 | TRBD2 | TRBJ2-1 | once
TGTGCCAGCAGTGAATACTACACCGGGGAGCTGTTTTTT | CASSEYYTGELFF | TRBV25-1 | - | TRBJ2-2 | -
TGTGCCAGTAGTCCAGGGGGCGGCGGTCCCTTGTACTATGGCTACACCTTC | CASSPGGGGPLYYGYTF | TRBV19 | TRBD1 | TRBJ1-2 | once
TGTGCCAGCAGGAGAGAGTACTCCTCTGGAAACACCATATATTTT | CASRREYSSGNTIYF | TRBV2 | - | TRBJ1-3 | -
TGTGCCAGCAAAGAGACAGGGTACGACAATCAGCCCCAGCATTTT | CASKETGYDNQPQHF | TRBV19 | TRBD1 | TRBJ1-5 | -
TGTGCCAGCAGTCCAGGACAGGGGGCGGACACTGAAGCTTTCTTT | CASSPGQGADTEAFF | TRBV6-6 | TRBD1 | TRBJ1-1 | -
TGTGCCAGCAGTGAGCTCCGACAGACTCTAGAGACCCAGTACTTC | CASSELRQTLETQYF | TRBV6-1 | - | TRBJ2-5 | -
TGTGCCAGCAGCTTGAGAGCGGGAGTCCCAGATACGCAGTATTTT | CASSLRAGVPDTQYF | TRBV5-4 | TRBD2 | TRBJ2-3 | -
TGTGCTAGTGGTTTGGTGGGAGTAGACTATGGCTACACCTTC | CASGLVGVDYGYTF | TRBV12-5 | - | TRBJ1-2 | -
TGTGCCAGCGGCCTGGCGGCCAACGTCCTGACTTTC | CASGLAANVLTF | TRBV28 | - | TRBJ2-6 | -
TGTGCCAGCAGCCCCGGGACTAGCGGGAGGGCCCTGAACGAGCAGTACTTC | CASSPGTSGRALNEQYF | TRBV7-8 | TRBD2 | TRBJ2-7 | few
TGTGCCAGCAGCTTAGTTGGCGGGGGGGCCTACAATGAGCAGTTCTTC | CASSLVGGGAYNEQFF | TRBV7-6 | TRBD2 | TRBJ2-1 | once
TGTGCCAGCTCACCCGGGACCGGGAGGCGGTCTGAAGCTTTCTTT | CASSPGTGRRSEAFF | TRBV18 | - | TRBJ1-1 | -
TGCAGCTCTGTACAGGGGTACTATGGCTACACCTTC | CSSVQGYYGYTF | TRBV29-1 | TRBD1 | TRBJ1-2 | -
TGTGCCAGCAGCCCCTGGGCTGCGAACACTGAAGCTTTCTTT | CASSPWAANTEAFF | TRBV5-6 | - | TRBJ1-1 | -
TGCGCCAGCAGCCAAGAAGGGGGATGGACAGGGGGCCGTATGGCCTATGGCTACACCTTC | CASSQEGGWTGGRMAYGYTF | TRBV4-1 | TRBD1 | TRBJ1-2 | few
TGTGCCACCAGTGACCGGACAACAGAGACCCAGTACTTC | CATSDRTTETQYF | TRBV24-1 | - | TRBJ2-5 | -
TGTGCCAGCAGTTTAGGGACAGGGGGCACCTATGGCTACACCTTC | CASSLGTGGTYGYTF | TRBV28 | TRBD1 | TRBJ1-2 | -
TGTGCCAGCAGTGAATGGGGTGGGGCGTACTTC | CASSEWGGAYF | TRBV25-1 | - | TRBJ1-2 | once
TGTGCCAGCAGCTTAGAGGGGACAGGGGTTCCCGGAAACACCATATATTTT | CASSLEGTGVPGNTIYF | TRBV7-2 | TRBD1 | TRBJ1-3 | -
TGCAGTGCTAGTCACCCCTCCCAGGGAATGACTGGAAACACCATATATTTT | CSASHPSQGMTGNTIYF | TRBV20-1 | - | TRBJ1-3 | -
TGTGCCAGCGGGCTAGCGGACCAATACAATGAGCAGTTCTTC | CASGLADQYNEQFF | TRBV28 | TRBD2 | TRBJ2-1 | -
TGTGCCAGCAGTTTCGGAGGACAGGGGTATGGCTACACCTTC | CASSFGGQGYGYTF | TRBV28 | TRBD1 | TRBJ1-2 | -
TGTGCCATCAGTGAGTTGGGCAGCAAAGATGGCTACACCTTC | CAISELGSKDGYTF | TRBV10-3 | - | TRBJ1-2 | -
TGTGCCAGCAGCGGGGGCCTTTCCCTCAACTATGGCTACACCTTC | CASSGGLSLNYGYTF | TRBV7-9 | - | TRBJ1-2 | -
TGTGCCAGCAGCCTTGGGGGGGCGGATGGCTACACCTTC | CASSLGGADGYTF | TRBV27 | - | TRBJ1-2 | -
TGTGCCAGCAGTCTTACAGGCGCAACTAATGAAAAACTGTTTTTT | CASSLTGATNEKLFF | TRBV5-5 | - | TRBJ1-4 | -
TGTGCCAGCAGCTTTTGGGCGAGATATGGCTACACCTTC | CASSFWARYGYTF | TRBV7-2 | - | TRBJ1-2 | -
TGTGCCAGCAGTTCTGGGGGGTTATACGAGCAGTACTTC | CASSSGGLYEQYF | TRBV2 | - | TRBJ2-7 | -
TGTGCCAGCAGCTCGGAGGGCGGGACTGAGCAGTTCTTC | CASSSEGGTEQFF | TRBV7-2 | - | TRBJ2-1 | -
TGTGCCATCAGCCAGGACAGGGGACCTAATGAAAAACTGTTTTTT | CAISQDRGPNEKLFF | TRBV10-3 | TRBD1 | TRBJ1-4 | -
TGTGCCAGCAGAAGCTCTCAGGGTTCCTACGAGCAGTACTTC | CASRSSQGSYEQYF | TRBV5-4 | - | TRBJ2-7 | once
TGCGCCAGCAGCCGGTCCCCGGGGAGACAAGAGACCCAGTACTTC | CASSRSPGRQETQYF | TRBV5-1 | - | TRBJ2-5 | -
TGTGCCAGCAGTTCTGAGGGAAATCAGCCCCAGCATTTT | CASSSEGNQPQHF | TRBV7-9 | - | TRBJ1-5 | -
TGTGCCAGCAGTTCCGGGAGAAGCCACGAGCAGTACTTC | CASSSGRSHEQYF | TRBV6-5 | - | TRBJ2-7 | -
TGTGCCAGCAGCTCGACAGGGGACGCTAGCGGGAGACACACCGGGGAGCTGTTTTTT | CASSSTGDASGRHTGELFF | TRBV7-7 | TRBD2 | TRBJ2-2 | once
TGCGCCAGCAGTGGGGACAGGGATGGCTACACCTTC | CASSGDRDGYTF | TRBV10-1 | TRBD1 | TRBJ1-2 | -
TGTGCCAGCAGTCGCGGGACAGGGGGAACCCACGAGCAGTACTTC | CASSRGTGGTHEQYF | TRBV27 | TRBD1 | TRBJ2-7 | -
TGTGCCAGCAGTTACACGACAGGTTCTAATGAAAAACTGTTTTTT | CASSYTTGSNEKLFF | TRBV6-5 | - | TRBJ1-4 | -
TGTGCTAGTGAGGAGCGGGAGGGCCGGAGCTACAATGAGCAGTTCTTC | CASEEREGRSYNEQFF | TRBV12-5 | TRBD2 | TRBJ2-1 | -
TGTGCCAGCAGCTCCACAGGGGGCTCCTACAATGAGCAGTTCTTC | CASSSTGGSYNEQFF | TRBV5-6 | TRBD1 | TRBJ2-1 | -
TGTGCCAGCAGCCCCGGACAGAGCTACGAGCAGTACTTC | CASSPGQSYEQYF | TRBV5-6 | - | TRBJ2-7 | -
TGTGCCAGCATGCCGTGGGGGGGTTCAATTAGCACAGATACGCAGTATTTT | CASMPWGGSISTDTQYF | TRBV27 | TRBD2 | TRBJ2-3 | -
TGTGCCAGCAGCCCAGGGAGGGTGGATTCACCCCTCCACTTT | CASSPGRVDSPLHF | TRBV7-8 | - | TRBJ1-6 | -
TGTGCCAGCAGCTCCCCGGACAGGGAAATCACTGAAGCTTTCTTT | CASSSPDREITEAFF | TRBV11-2 | TRBD1 | TRBJ1-1 | few
TGTGCCAGCTCACCAGTGGGGTCTGGGGGGATGAACACTGAAGCTTTCTTT | CASSPVGSGGMNTEAFF | TRBV18 | - | TRBJ1-1 | once
TGTGCCAGCAGTGCTGGGGGGGCTGGAAACACCATATATTTT | CASSAGGAGNTIYF | TRBV28 | - | TRBJ1-3 | -
TGTGCCAGCAGCTTGGCGGTACGGGGGGCCGGCACAGATACGCAGTATTTT | CASSLAVRGAGTDTQYF | TRBV5-4 | - | TRBJ2-3 | -
TGCGCCAGCAGCTTAGACACTAACTATGGCTACACCTTC | CASSLDTNYGYTF | TRBV5-1 | - | TRBJ1-2 | -
TGTGCCAGCGGGCAGGGGGGCCCCGGGGAGCTGTTTTTT | CASGQGGPGELFF | TRBV14 | - | TRBJ2-2 | -
TGTGCCACCTCAGCGAGCATGAACACTGAAGCTTTCTTT | CATSASMNTEAFF | TRBV19 | - | TRBJ1-1 | -